The following is a T cell receptor (beta chain) sequence with its context. The target antigen is unknown. Unique molecular identifiers featured in each of the TCR beta cDNA libraries. TCRdb processed the PCR reads anew with MiXCR; each CDR3 protein has one entry. The repertoire includes about 820,000 distinct CDR3 sequences, around 53% of them detected once, and approximately 4.5% sits in the top ten. This sample was included in a study of post-analysis software for immune sequencing data. Study-level results: Multiple sclerosis patients had significantly lower normalized Chao1 diversity than controls.

This sequence was found in a girl aged 5-17 years with multiple sclerosis. Specimen: blood.

The CDR3: CASSLAWTEPLYEQYF. CDR3 coding DNA: TGCGCCAGCAGCTTGGCATGGACAGAACCCCTCTACGAGCAGTACTTC. The chain carries TRBV5-1 and TRBJ2-5; D may be TRBD1 (6 bases). The DNA end lines up better with TRBJ2-7; the J call may be wrong. The germline gives CDR1 SGHRS, CDR2 YFSETQ. The CDR3 totals 16 residues.